Reported below is one T cell receptor beta chain. The antigen is undetermined. Germline CDR1 MNHEY, CDR2 SVGAGI. This CDR3 has 12 residues. The data were obtained in a study of monozygotic twins with inflammatory bowel disease. Findings of the study overall: Especially with disease activity, IBD patients had fewer clonotypes in common with others than healthy twins did. The analysis yielded no support for one strong signal or clonotype associated with IBD. Distinct T cell subtypes could not be told apart.

With about 15 and 9 cycles respectively, two nested PCRs were carried out on TCRalpha and TCRbeta cDNA. TCRdb re-called the 5' RACE reads and gives one entry per CDR3 protein, without DNA. The repertoire shows 85,000 to 110,000 distinct CDR3 sequences; the top ten hold 1.9%. The material sequenced was blood. V is TRBV6-5 and J is TRBJ1-2. This receptor was identified in a human donor with ulcerative colitis or Crohn's disease, or a healthy co-twin of an affected twin (not recorded which). The CDR3 protein is CASSYDNYGYTF.